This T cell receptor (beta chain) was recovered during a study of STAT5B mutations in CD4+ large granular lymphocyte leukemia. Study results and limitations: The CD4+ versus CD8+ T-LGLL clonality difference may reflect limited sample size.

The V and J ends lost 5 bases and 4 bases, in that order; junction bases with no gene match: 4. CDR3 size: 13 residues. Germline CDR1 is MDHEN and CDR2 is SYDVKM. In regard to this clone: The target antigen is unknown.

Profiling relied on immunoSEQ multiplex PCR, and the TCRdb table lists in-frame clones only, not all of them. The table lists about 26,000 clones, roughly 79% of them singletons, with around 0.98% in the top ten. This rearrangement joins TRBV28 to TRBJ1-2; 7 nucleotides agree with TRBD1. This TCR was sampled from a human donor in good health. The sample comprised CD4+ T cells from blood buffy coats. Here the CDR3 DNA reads TGTGCCAGCAGTACCGGGACAGCCTATGGCTACACCTTC. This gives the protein CASSTGTAYGYTF.